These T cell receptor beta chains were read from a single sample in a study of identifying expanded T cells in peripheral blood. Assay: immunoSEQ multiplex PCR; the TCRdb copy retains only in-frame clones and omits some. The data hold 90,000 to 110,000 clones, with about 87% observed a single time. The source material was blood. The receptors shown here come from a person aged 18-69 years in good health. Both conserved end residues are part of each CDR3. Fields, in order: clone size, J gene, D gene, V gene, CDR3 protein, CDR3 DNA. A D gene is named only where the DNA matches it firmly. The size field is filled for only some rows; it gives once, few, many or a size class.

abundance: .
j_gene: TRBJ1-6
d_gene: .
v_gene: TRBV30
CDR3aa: CASTTVTYNSPLHF
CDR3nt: TGTGCCTCGACGACGGTTACCTATAATTCACCCCTCCACTTT

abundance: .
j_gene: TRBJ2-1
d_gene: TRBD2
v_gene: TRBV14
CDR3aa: CASSQDLAGSSYNEQFF
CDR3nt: TGTGCCAGCAGCCAAGATTTAGCGGGGAGCTCCTACAATGAGCAGTTCTTC

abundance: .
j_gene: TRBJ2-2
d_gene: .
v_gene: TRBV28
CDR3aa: CASSSTGYTGELFF
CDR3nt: TGTGCCAGCAGTTCCACAGGATACACCGGGGAGCTGTTTTTT

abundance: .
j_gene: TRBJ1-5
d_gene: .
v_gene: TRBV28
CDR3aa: CASSLYVDNQPQHF
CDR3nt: TGTGCCAGCAGTTTGTACGTAGACAATCAGCCCCAGCATTTT

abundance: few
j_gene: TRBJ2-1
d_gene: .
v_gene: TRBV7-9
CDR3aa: CASSMDRNGYEQFF
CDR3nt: TGTGCCAGCAGCATGGACAGAAATGGGTATGAGCAGTTCTTC

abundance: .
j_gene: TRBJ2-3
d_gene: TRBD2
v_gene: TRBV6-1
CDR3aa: CASGGAPGTSGGARPDTQYF
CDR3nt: TGTGCCAGCGGTGGGGCACCCGGGACTAGCGGGGGGGCCCGCCCAGATACGCAGTATTTT

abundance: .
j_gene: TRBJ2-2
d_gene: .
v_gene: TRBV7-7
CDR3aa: CASSQSNTGELFF
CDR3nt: TGTGCCAGCAGCCAGTCGAACACCGGGGAGCTGTTTTTT

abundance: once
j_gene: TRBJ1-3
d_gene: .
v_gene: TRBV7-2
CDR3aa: CASSLASTVVGNTIYF
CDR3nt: TGTGCCAGCAGCTTAGCGTCGACAGTAGTAGGAAACACCATATATTTT

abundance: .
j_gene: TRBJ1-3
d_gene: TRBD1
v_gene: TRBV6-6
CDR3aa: CASSYEQGARGNTIYF
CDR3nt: TGTGCCAGCAGTTACGAACAGGGGGCAAGAGGAAACACCATATATTTT

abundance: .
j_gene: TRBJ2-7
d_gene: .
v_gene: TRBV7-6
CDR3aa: CASSLTAGTYEQYF
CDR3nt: TGTGCCAGCAGCTTAACGGCGGGAACCTACGAGCAGTACTTC

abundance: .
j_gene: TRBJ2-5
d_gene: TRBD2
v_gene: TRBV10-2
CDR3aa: CASREGLAGGNQETQYF
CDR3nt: TGCGCCAGCAGGGAGGGACTAGCGGGGGGAAACCAAGAGACCCAGTACTTC

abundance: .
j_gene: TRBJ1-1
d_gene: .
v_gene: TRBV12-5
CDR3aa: CASGSTENTEAFF
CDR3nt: TGTGCTAGTGGTTCTACAGAGAACACTGAAGCTTTCTTT